The next 3 T cell receptor beta chains were all read from a single sample in a study of blood T cell repertoires in COVID-19. Generated by immunoSEQ multiplex PCR, the TCRdb table keeps only in-frame clones and is missing some. The sample contains roughly 140,000 clones, approximately 84% of which appear only once. Specimen: peripheral blood. These receptors all come from a man aged 70 or older with acute or convalescent COVID-19.

CDR3 coding DNA: TGTGCCAGCTCAGTAGGACAGGCCGAGGCCCAGTACTTC. Amino acid sequence: CASSVGQAEAQYF. The rearrangement joins TRBV18 to TRBJ2-5, with 7 positions matching TRBD1. Looked up from germline, CDR1 is KGHSH and CDR2 is LQKENI. V dropped 5 bases and J dropped 9; count of bases not matched to a gene: 9. This CDR3 contains 13 residues. Filled out from reference TRBV18 and TRBJ2-5, the complete variable domain reads NAGVMQNPRHLVRRRGQEARLRCSPMKGHSHVYWYRQLPEEGLKFMVYLQKENIIDESGMPKERFSAEFPKEGPSILRIQQVVRGDSAAYFCASSVGQAEAQYFGPGTRLLVL.

This clone showed up just a few times. The chain recombines TRBV30 with TRBJ2-5; the D gene is possibly TRBD2 (5 bases). This CDR3 contains 13 residues. Germline V gives CDR1 GTSNPN, CDR2 SVGIG (reference sequence). Between the trimmed V and J ends, which lost 2 bases and 5 bases, there was a span of 12 bases. The CDR3 DNA reads TGTGCCTGGAGTCGGCGAGGGCGGGAGACCCAGTACTTC. It specifies CAWSRRGRETQYF.

The genes are TRBV7-8 and TRBJ2-7; a weak D match, TRBD1 (6 bases). The length of the CDR3 is 15 residues. Germline V gene lookup returns CDR1 SGHVS and CDR2 FQNEAQ. V dropped 1 base and J dropped 4 bases, with 14 bases sitting between them. CDR3 DNA sequence: TGTGCCAGCAGCTTAGTGCGGCAGGGGTGGTACGAGCAGTACTTC. The encoded protein is CASSLVRQGWYEQYF.